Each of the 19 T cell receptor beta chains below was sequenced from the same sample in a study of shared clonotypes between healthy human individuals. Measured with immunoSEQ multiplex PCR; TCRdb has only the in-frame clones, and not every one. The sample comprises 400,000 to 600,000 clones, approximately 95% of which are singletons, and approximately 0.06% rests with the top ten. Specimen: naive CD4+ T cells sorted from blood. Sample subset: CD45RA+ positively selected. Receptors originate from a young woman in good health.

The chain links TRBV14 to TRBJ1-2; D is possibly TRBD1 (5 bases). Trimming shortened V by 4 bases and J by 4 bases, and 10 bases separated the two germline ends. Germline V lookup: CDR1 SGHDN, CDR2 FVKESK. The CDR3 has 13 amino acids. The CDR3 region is CASSLRDAYGYTF. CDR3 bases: TGTGCCAGCAGCCTGCGGGACGCCTATGGCTACACCTTC.

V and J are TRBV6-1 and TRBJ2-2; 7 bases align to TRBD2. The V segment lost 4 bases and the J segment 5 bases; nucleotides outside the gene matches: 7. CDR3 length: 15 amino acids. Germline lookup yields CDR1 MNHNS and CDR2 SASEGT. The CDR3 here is CASSAWGRGTGELFF. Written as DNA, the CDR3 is TGTGCCAGCAGTGCCTGGGGGAGGGGTACCGGGGAGCTGTTTTTT.

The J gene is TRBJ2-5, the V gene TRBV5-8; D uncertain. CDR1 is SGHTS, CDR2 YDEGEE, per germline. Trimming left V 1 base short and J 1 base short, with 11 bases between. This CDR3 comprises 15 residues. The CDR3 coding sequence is TGTGCCAGCAGCTTGTCGTCAGCCATCCAAGAGACCCAGTACTTC. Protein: CASSLSSAIQETQYF.

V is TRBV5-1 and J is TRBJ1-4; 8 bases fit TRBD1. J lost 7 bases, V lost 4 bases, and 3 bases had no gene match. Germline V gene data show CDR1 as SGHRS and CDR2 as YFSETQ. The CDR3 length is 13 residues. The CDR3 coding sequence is TGCGCCAGCAGCCAGGGGGCGCTTGAAAAACTGTTTTTT. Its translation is CASSQGALEKLFF.

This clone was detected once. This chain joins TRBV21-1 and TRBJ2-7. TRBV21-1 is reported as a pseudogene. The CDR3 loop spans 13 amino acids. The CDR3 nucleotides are TGTGCCAGCTCCATCAACCTCCTTTACGAGCAGTACTTC. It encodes CASSINLLYEQYF.

The CDR3 DNA reads TGTGCCAGTAGTATAGAAGGGGGGAGTTCCTACGAGCAGTACTTC. It encodes CASSIEGGSSYEQYF. The V and J genes are TRBV19 and TRBJ2-5; perhaps D is TRBD1 or TRBD2 (6 bases each). The closer fit of TRBJ2-7 to the DNA end suggests the J call may be wrong. This CDR3 is 15 amino acids long. Looked up from germline, CDR1 is LNHDA and CDR2 is SQIVND (reference sequence).

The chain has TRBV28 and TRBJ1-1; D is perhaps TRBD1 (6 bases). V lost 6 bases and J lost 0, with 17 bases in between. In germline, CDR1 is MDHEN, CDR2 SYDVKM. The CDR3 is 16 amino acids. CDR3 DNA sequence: TGTGCCAGCAGCTCCCGGGGACAAGGGCTGAACACTGAAGCTTTCTTT. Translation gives CASSSRGQGLNTEAFF.

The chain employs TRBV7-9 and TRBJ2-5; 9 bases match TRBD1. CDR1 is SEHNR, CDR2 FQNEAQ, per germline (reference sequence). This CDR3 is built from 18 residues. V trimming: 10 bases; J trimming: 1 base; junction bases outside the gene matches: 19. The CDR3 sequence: CANPNGPGTGIPQETQYF. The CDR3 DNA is TGTGCCAACCCAAACGGACCCGGGACAGGGATCCCCCAAGAGACCCAGTACTTC.

The CDR3 region is CASGQGGDTEAFF. Written as DNA, the CDR3 is TGCGCCAGCGGACAGGGTGGGGACACTGAAGCTTTCTTT. The chain links TRBV5-1 to TRBJ1-1, with 8 bases lining up with TRBD1. From germline, CDR1 is SGHRS and CDR2 YFSETQ. V was pared by 7 bases and J by 3 bases, with 5 bases of the junction left unmatched. This CDR3 has 13 residues.

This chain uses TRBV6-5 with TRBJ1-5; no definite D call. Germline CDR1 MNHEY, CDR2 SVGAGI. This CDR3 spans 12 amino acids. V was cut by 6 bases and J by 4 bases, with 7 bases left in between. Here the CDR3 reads CASRKHNQPQHF. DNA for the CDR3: TGTGCCAGCAGAAAACATAATCAGCCCCAGCATTTT.

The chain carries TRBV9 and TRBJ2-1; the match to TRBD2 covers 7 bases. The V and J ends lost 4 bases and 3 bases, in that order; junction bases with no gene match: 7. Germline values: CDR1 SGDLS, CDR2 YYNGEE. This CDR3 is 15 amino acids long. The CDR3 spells CASSPRSGVYNEQFF. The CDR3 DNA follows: TGTGCCAGCAGCCCTAGGAGCGGGGTCTACAATGAGCAGTTCTTC.

The CDR3 spells CASSLWGSGRSTDTQYF. Here the CDR3 DNA reads TGTGCCAGCAGTTTATGGGGTTCCGGGCGGAGCACAGATACGCAGTATTTT. This chain connects TRBV28 to TRBJ2-3, with D hard to call. The CDR3 sequence is 17 residues long. V gave up 0 bases and J gave up 0 bases, with 13 bases separating them. Germline V gene data show CDR1 as MDHEN and CDR2 as SYDVKM.

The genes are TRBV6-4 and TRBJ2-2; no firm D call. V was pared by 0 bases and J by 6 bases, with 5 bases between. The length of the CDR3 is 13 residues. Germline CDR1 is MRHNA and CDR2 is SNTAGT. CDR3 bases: TGTGCCAGCAGTGACTCCTTCGCCGGGGAGCTGTTTTTT. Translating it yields CASSDSFAGELFF.

The CDR3 here is CASSRASGTRNEQFF. CDR3 nucleotide sequence: TGTGCCAGCAGCCGAGCGAGCGGGACGAGGAATGAGCAGTTCTTC. The V call is TRBV7-2, the J call TRBJ2-1; 7 bases fit TRBD2. V gave up 5 bases and J gave up 7 bases; unmatched junction bases: 11. The CDR3 length is 15 residues. Germline V gives CDR1 SGHTA, CDR2 FQGNSA.

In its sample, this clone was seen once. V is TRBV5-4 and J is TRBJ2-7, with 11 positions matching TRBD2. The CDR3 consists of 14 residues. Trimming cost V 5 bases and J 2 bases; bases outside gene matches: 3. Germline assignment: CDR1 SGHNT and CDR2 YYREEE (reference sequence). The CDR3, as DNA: TGTGCCAGCAGGATAGCGGGAGGGCCCTACGAGCAGTACTTC. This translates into CASRIAGGPYEQYF.

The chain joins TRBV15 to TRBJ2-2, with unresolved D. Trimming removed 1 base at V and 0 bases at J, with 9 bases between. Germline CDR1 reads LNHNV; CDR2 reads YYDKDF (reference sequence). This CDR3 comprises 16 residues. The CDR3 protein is CATSRVPGTNTGELFF. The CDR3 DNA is TGTGCCACCAGCAGAGTACCAGGAACGAACACCGGGGAGCTGTTTTTT.

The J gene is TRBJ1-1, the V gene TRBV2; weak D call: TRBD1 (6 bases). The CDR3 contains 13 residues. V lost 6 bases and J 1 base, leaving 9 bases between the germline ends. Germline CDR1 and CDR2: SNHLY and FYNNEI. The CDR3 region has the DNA TGTGCCAGCAGGGGACAAGAGAACACTGAAGCTTTCTTT. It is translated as CASRGQENTEAFF.

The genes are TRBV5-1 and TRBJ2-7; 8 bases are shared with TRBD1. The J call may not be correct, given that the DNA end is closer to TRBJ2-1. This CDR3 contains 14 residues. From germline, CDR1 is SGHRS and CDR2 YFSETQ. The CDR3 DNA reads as TGCGCCAGCAGCCCGACGGACAGGGCTAACGAGCAGTTCTTC. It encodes CASSPTDRANEQFF.

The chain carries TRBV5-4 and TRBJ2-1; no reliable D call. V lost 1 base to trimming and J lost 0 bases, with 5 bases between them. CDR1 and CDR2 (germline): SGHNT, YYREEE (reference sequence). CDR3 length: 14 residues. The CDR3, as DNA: TGTGCCAGCAGCTTGAGAGGCTCCTACAATGAGCAGTTCTTC. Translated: CASSLRGSYNEQFF. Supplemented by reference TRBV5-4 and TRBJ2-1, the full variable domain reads ETGVTQSPTHLIKTRGQQVTLRCSSQSGHNTVSWYQQALGQGPQFIFQYYREEENGRGNFPPRFSGLQFPNYSSELNVNALELDDSALYLCASSLRGSYNEQFFGPGTRLTVL.